What follows are 18 T cell receptor beta chains derived from one specimen sequenced in a study of graft-versus-host responses after intestinal transplantation. These receptors are not linked to any known antigen. Libraries were prepared by immunoSEQ multiplex PCR; TCRdb keeps only in-frame clonotypes and omits some of them. The data show 85,000 to 130,000 clones, about 90% seen once. Sequencing was performed on unstimulated CD4+ T cells sorted from spleen or lymph node cells, taken before intestinal transplant. Receptors originate from a human donor who received an intestinal transplant.

J is TRBJ2-5 and V is TRBV7-9; possible D gene TRBD2, 6 bases. CDR3 size: 15 residues. Germline-derived CDR1 and CDR2 are SEHNR and FQNEAQ (reference sequence). Trimming pared 3 bases from V and 4 bases from J, leaving 15 bases between. The CDR3 loop is CASSFWRGTGETQYF. CDR3 DNA: TGTGCCAGCAGCTTTTGGCGGGGTACGGGAGAGACCCAGTACTTC.

Worth noting for this clone: The junction departs from the called germline gene at one end, perhaps through a read error. The V gene is TRBV14, the J gene TRBJ2-2; D tentatively reads TRBD1 or TRBD2 (5 bases each). Germline V gives CDR1 SGHDN, CDR2 FVKESK. This CDR3 has 15 residues. As DNA, the CDR3 is TGTGCTAGCAGTTCGGGGCGCTACGGGATTGGGGAGCTGTTTTTT. Protein sequence: CASSSGRYGIGELFF.

The V call is TRBV18, the J call TRBJ2-7, with TRBD1 matching 9 bases. Germline V gene lookup returns CDR1 KGHSH and CDR2 LQKENI. This CDR3 has 15 residues. V trimming: 3 bases; J trimming: 2 bases; junction bases outside the gene matches: 5. This CDR3 is CASSPGQGPTYEQYF. The CDR3 DNA reads TGTGCCAGCTCACCTGGACAGGGGCCTACCTACGAGCAGTACTTC.

V is TRBV6-5 and J is TRBJ2-3; unclear D gene. CDR1 is MNHEY and CDR2 is SVGAGI in the germline V gene. The CDR3 has 15 amino acids. Trimming took off 2 bases at V and 0 bases at J, with 9 bases between the two ends. The CDR3 DNA sequence: TGTGCCAGCAGTTACAGGAGTACTAGCACAGATACGCAGTATTTT. Encoded protein: CASSYRSTSTDTQYF.

The gene calls are TRBV11-2 and TRBJ2-7, with D possibly being TRBD1 (5 bases). Germline CDR1 SGHAT, CDR2 FQNNGV. The CDR3 has 14 residues. Trimming removed 1 base at V and 3 bases at J, with 10 bases between. The CDR3 nucleotides read TGTGCCAGCAGCTTAGCCGCAGGGAACTACGAGCAGTACTTC. It encodes CASSLAAGNYEQYF.

This chain joins TRBV4-1 and TRBJ1-5; weak D call: TRBD1 (6 bases). Trimming took 0 bases from V and 7 from J, leaving 13 bases between them. The CDR3 runs to 15 residues. Germline V gene sequence: CDR1 MGHRA, CDR2 YSYEKL. The CDR3 loop reads CASSQDGGARQPQHF. DNA for the CDR3: TGCGCCAGCAGCCAAGATGGGGGGGCCCGCCAGCCCCAGCATTTT.

The V call is TRBV4-1, the J call TRBJ1-6; weak D call: TRBD1 (5 bases). The CDR3 length is 15 residues. Germline lookup yields CDR1 MGHRA and CDR2 YSYEKL. V gave up 4 bases and J gave up 6 bases, with 13 bases separating them. The CDR3 loop reads CASSPIGTLNSPLHF. The DNA of the CDR3 is TGCGCCAGCAGCCCTATAGGGACTCTTAATTCACCCCTCCACTTT.

For this clone: This sample also contains other DNA sequences that code for the same CDR3. V usage is TRBV18 and J usage is TRBJ2-5; no reliable D call. The CDR3 extends over 13 amino acids. The germline V gene has CDR1 KGHSH and CDR2 LQKENI. The germline V and J ends were trimmed by 3 bases and 0 bases, with 5 bases remaining between them. The CDR3 spells CASSPGDQETQYF. The CDR3 DNA reads TGTGCCAGCTCACCGGGCGACCAAGAGACCCAGTACTTC.

V is TRBV7-6 and J is TRBJ2-5; TRBD2 matches 12 bases. Germline V gene data show CDR1 as SGHVS and CDR2 as FNYEAQ. CDR3 length: 15 amino acids. V trimming: 2 bases; J trimming: 3 bases; junction bases outside the gene matches: 1. Here the CDR3 reads CASSLLAGGEETQYF. The CDR3 nucleotides read TGTGCCAGCAGCTTACTAGCGGGGGGGGAAGAGACCCAGTACTTC.

This chain links TRBV13 with TRBJ1-3; D uncertain. Deletions cut 1 base from V and 2 bases from J, with 9 bases between. CDR3 length equals 15 residues. Per the germline V gene, CDR1 is PRHDT and CDR2 is FYEKMQ (reference sequence). The CDR3 reads CASSLVAAAGNTIYF. In nucleotides, the CDR3 is TGTGCCAGCAGCTTAGTGGCGGCAGCTGGAAACACCATATATTTT.

V and J are TRBV11-1 and TRBJ1-1; 9 bases line up with TRBD1. The CDR3 consists of 14 residues. Trimming at V came to 1 base and at J to 5 bases, leaving 2 bases not matched to a gene. Germline CDR1 reads SGHAT; CDR2 reads FQDESV (reference sequence). The CDR3 spells CASSLGTGVTEAFF. In DNA form, the CDR3 reads TGTGCCAGCAGCTTAGGGACAGGGGTAACTGAAGCTTTCTTT.

V and J are TRBV11-1 and TRBJ2-7, with a possible D match to TRBD1 (6 bases). CDR3 size: 13 residues. Trimming removed 5 bases from V and 5 bases from J, with 13 bases in between. Germline V lookup: CDR1 SGHAT, CDR2 FQDESV (reference sequence). CDR3 amino acids: CASSARQDNEQYF. The DNA of the CDR3 is TGTGCCAGCAGCGCCCGACAGGATAACGAGCAGTACTTC.

The chain carries TRBV6-1 and TRBJ1-1; D gene uncertain. Germline values: CDR1 MNHNS, CDR2 SASEGT. V dropped 5 bases and J dropped 2 bases, with 12 bases sitting between them. There are 14 residues in the CDR3. CDR3 residues: CASSRQPVNTEAFF. The DNA of the CDR3 is TGTGCCAGCAGTCGACAACCAGTAAACACTGAAGCTTTCTTT.

The CDR3 sequence: CASQPTQRAPQHF. The CDR3 DNA sequence: TGTGCCAGCCAACCGACCCAACGGGCGCCCCAGCATTTT. This chain joins TRBV6-5 and TRBJ1-5; D remains unclear. V was shortened by 8 bases and J by 9 bases, with 17 bases between the two germline ends. The CDR3 has 13 residues. CDR1 MNHEY and CDR2 SVGAGI come from the germline V gene.

The chain joins TRBV7-9 to TRBJ2-7, with 7 positions matching TRBD2. The germline V gene encodes CDR1 SEHNR and CDR2 FQNEAQ (reference sequence). Trimming at V came to 4 bases and at J to 1 base, leaving 4 bases not matched to a gene. CDR3 size: 14 residues. CDR3 bases: TGTGCCAGCAGCTCTAACGGGAGGTCCTACGAGCAGTACTTC. Its protein is CASSSNGRSYEQYF.

The J gene is TRBJ2-3, the V gene TRBV23-1; D gene uncertain. TRBV23-1 is sorted into the ORF group, with uncertain function. V gave up 0 bases and J gave up 2 bases, with 9 bases separating them. The CDR3 sequence is 15 residues long. As DNA, the CDR3 is TGCGCCAGCAGTCAATCCGGTAAAAACACAGATACGCAGTATTTT. Residues: CASSQSGKNTDTQYF.

This sequence joins TRBV6-1 and TRBJ2-7; no firm D call. V lost 3 bases, J lost 3 bases, and 6 bases lay in between. This CDR3 spans 12 amino acids. The germline CDR1 and CDR2 sequences are MNHNS and SASEGT. CDR3 region: CASSDYRYEQYF. Written as DNA, the CDR3 is TGTGCCAGCAGTGATTACCGCTACGAGCAGTACTTC.

V gene TRBV27 combines with J gene TRBJ2-4; possible D gene TRBD2, 6 bases. The CDR3 consists of 18 residues. Between the trimmed V and J ends, which lost 1 base and 3 bases, there was a span of 19 bases. The germline gives CDR1 MNHEY, CDR2 SMNVEV (reference sequence). The CDR3 loop reads CASSLYWEDGCYKNIQYF. In DNA, the CDR3 is TGTGCCAGCAGTTTATATTGGGAGGACGGATGCTACAAAAACATTCAGTACTTC.